Given below is one T cell receptor beta chain in context. It has no known antigen specificity. One base away there is no much larger clone; base qualities are not given. To sequence the TCRbeta CDR3 region, genomic DNA was isolated from the sorted cells. TCRbeta CDR3 regions were sequenced using the immunoSEQ Assay. Sourced from immuneACCESS, this table was stored by TCRdb with only in-frame sequences that have V and J called. A share of the clones is absent; for the studies checked, an unresolved V gene accounts for under half, and the remainder has no known explanation. For this sample the table gives about 82,000 clones, of which 85% to 90% were detected only once. Jointly, the top ten make up 0.22% of the sample. According to the germline V gene, CDR1 reads MNHNS and CDR2 reads SASEGT. The CDR3 spans 15 residues, from the cysteine through the phenylalanine. CDR3 DNA is the only sequence kept; it has 45 bases, read in frame from the first base. Trimming costs V 6 bases and J 1 base, and their ends lie 13 bases apart.

The trial excluded patients who had a history of autoimmune disease or who were on systemic immunosuppression. Peripheral blood for TCR sequencing was collected from all dose cohorts at baseline, on cycle 4 day 1, and on cycle 7 day 1. Samples came from an open-label, multicenter, first-in-human phase I dose-escalation trial of ivuxolimab. Adults with locally advanced or metastatic head and neck squamous cell, hepatocellular, melanoma or renal cell carcinoma were enrolled in the trial. CD4+ and CD8+ T cells were sorted separately from peripheral blood before TCR sequencing. The sample belongs to a study of OX40 agonist ivuxolimab in advanced cancers. Regarding the study in general: Ivuxolimab was a fully human IgG2 agonistic monoclonal antibody targeting the costimulatory receptor OX40 (CD134). Of the roughly 52 dose-escalation patients, hepatocellular carcinoma was present in 19, melanoma in about 15, renal cell carcinoma in 9 and head and neck cancer in 9. Prior anti-PD-1, anti-PD-L1 or anti-CTLA-4 therapy was permitted, and checkpoint inhibitors had been received by about two fifths of dose-escalation patients. In the dose-escalation cohort, 75% to 90% of patients were male, and the mean age was roughly 56 years with a range of roughly 23 to 90. Intravenous ivuxolimab was administered to patients every 2 weeks at six dose levels: 0.01, 0.1, 0.3, 1.5, 3 and 10 mg/kg. Partial responses occurred in three dose-escalation patients, of whom one had hepatocellular carcinoma and two had cutaneous melanoma. The purpose of peripheral TCRbeta sequencing was to test whether ivuxolimab changed TCR sequence diversity and led to clonal T-cell expansion. The paper covers the monotherapy dose-escalation part of the phase I ivuxolimab trial, which included N = 52 patients.

General conclusions and limits of the study: Low levels of normalized T-cell clonal expansion were also seen in some patients who did not respond. The antigen specificity of the peripheral T cells that underwent clonal expansion was not determined. On average, CD8+ T cells showed more expanded clones than CD4+ T cells after ivuxolimab. At doses of 0.1 to 3.0 mg/kg, clonal expansion of both CD4+ and CD8+ T cells in blood was seen between baseline and week 6. In the 0.1-3.0 mg/kg groups, partial responders were among the patients with the lowest normalized peripheral clonal expansion, particularly in CD8+ T cells.

The clonotype originates from an adult with an advanced solid tumor such as melanoma, head and neck, liver or kidney cancer. The chain couples TRBV6-1 to TRBJ2-1; matching of 5 bases hints at TRBD1 as the D gene. The sequencing here drew on CD4+ or CD8+ T cells sorted from blood, taken in a trial of the OX40 agonist ivuxolimab. The DNA reads as follows: TGTGCCAGCAGCAACCGACAGTTATCCTACAATGAGCAGTTCTTC. Its protein product is CASSNRQLSYNEQFF.